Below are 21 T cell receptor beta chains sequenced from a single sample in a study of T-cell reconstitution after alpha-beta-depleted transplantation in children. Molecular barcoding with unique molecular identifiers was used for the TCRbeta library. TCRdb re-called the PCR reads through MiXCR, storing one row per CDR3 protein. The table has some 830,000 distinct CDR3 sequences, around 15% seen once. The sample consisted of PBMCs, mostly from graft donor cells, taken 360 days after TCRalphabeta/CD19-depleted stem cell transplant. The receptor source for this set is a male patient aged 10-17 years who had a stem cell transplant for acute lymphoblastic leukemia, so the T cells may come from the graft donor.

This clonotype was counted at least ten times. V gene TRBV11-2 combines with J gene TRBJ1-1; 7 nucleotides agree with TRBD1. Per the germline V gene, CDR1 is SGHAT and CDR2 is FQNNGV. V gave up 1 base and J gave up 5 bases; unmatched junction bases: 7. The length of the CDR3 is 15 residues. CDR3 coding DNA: TGTGCCAGCAGCTTAGCACACAGGGGTAGGACTGAAGCTTTCTTT. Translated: CASSLAHRGRTEAFF.

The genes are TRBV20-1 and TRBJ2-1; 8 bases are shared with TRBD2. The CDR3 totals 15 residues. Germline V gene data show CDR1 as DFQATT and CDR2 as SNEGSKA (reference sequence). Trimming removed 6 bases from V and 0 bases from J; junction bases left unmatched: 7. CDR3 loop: CSAAKRGSSYNEQFF. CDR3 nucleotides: TGCAGTGCGGCTAAGCGGGGGAGCTCCTACAATGAGCAGTTCTTC.

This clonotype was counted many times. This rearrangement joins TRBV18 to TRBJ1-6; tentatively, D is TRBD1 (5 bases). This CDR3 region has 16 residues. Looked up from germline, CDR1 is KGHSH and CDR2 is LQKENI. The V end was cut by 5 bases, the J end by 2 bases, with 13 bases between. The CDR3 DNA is TGTGCCAGCTCATTCCTGGGGGGTGCCTATAATTCACCCCTCCACTTT. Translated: CASSFLGGAYNSPLHF.

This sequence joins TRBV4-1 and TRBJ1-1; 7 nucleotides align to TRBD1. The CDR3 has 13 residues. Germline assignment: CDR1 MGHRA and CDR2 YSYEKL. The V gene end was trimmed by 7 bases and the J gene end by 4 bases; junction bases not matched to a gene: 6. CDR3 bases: TGCGCCAGCACCCTGACAGGGAGCACTGAAGCTTTCTTT. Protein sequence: CASTLTGSTEAFF.

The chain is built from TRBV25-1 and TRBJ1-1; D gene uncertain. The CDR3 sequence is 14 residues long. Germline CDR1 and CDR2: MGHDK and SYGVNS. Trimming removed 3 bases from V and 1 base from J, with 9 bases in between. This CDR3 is CASSDLGWNTEAFF. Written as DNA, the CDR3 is TGTGCCAGCAGTGACCTTGGATGGAACACTGAAGCTTTCTTT.

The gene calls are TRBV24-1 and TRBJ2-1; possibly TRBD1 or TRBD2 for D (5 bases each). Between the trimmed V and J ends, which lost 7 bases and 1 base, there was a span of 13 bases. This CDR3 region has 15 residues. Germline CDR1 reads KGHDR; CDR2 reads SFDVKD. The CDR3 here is CATRHRGDSYNEQFF. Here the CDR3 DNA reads TGTGCCACCAGACATAGAGGGGATTCCTACAATGAGCAGTTCTTC.

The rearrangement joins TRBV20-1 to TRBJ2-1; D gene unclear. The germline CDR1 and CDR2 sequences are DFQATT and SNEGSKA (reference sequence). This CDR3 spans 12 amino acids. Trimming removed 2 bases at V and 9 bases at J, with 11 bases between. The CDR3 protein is CSARKSTGEQFF. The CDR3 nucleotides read TGCAGTGCTAGAAAGTCCACGGGTGAGCAGTTCTTC.

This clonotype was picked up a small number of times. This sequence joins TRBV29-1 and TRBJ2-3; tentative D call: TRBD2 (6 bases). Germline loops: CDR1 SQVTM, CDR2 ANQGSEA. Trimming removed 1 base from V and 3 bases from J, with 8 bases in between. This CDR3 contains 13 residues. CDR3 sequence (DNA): TGCAGCGTTGAAGCGGGGAGGACAGATACGCAGTATTTT. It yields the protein CSVEAGRTDTQYF.

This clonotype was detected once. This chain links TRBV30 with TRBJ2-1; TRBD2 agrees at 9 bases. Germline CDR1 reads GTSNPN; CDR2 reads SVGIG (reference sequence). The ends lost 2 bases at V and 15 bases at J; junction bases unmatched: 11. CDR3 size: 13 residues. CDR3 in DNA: TGTGCCTGGAGTCCTCTCCTGGGACTAGCCACGTTCTTC. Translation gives CAWSPLLGLATFF.

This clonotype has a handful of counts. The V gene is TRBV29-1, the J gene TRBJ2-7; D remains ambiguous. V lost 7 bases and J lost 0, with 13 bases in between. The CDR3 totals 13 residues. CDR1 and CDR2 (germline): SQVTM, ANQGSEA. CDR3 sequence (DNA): TGCAGCGCGGCAGCTGAAAACTCCTACGAGCAGTACTTC. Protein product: CSAAAENSYEQYF.

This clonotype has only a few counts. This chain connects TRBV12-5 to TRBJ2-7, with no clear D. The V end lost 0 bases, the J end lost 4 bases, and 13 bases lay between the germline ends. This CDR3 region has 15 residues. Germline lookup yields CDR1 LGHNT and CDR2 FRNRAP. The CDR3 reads CASGLVVGRLYEQYF. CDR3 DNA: TGTGCTAGTGGTTTGGTCGTCGGGCGGCTTTACGAGCAGTACTTC.

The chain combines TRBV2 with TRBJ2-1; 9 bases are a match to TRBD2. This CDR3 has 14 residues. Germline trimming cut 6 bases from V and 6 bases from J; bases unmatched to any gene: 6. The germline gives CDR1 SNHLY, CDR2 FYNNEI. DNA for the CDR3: TGTGCCAGCAGGCGACTAGCGGCGGGCAATGAGCAGTTCTTC. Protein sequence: CASRRLAAGNEQFF.

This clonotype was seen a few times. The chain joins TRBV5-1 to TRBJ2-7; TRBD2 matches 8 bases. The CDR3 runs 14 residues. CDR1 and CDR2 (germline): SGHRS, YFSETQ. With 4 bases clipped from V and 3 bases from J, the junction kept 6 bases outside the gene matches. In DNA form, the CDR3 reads TGCGCCAGCAGCAGAAGCGGGAGAGACTACGAGCAGTACTTC. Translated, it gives CASSRSGRDYEQYF.

The CDR3 here is CASSLEPGPTQYF. CDR3 bases: TGTGCCAGCAGCTTAGAACCGGGCCCGACCCAGTACTTC. J is TRBJ2-5 and V is TRBV7-8; no reliable D call. The CDR3 spans 13 residues. The V gene lost 1 base and the J gene lost 7 bases, with 10 bases spanning the gap. From germline, CDR1 is SGHVS and CDR2 FQNEAQ.

The DNA for the CDR3 is TGCAGTGCAGAGTGGGACAGCCCTTACGAGCAGTACTTC. Translating gives CSAEWDSPYEQYF. The chain links TRBV20-1 to TRBJ2-7, with 7 positions matching TRBD1. The germline V gene has CDR1 DFQATT and CDR2 SNEGSKA (reference sequence). V shed 6 bases and J 4 bases; nucleotides not matched to a gene: 9. This CDR3 region has 13 residues.

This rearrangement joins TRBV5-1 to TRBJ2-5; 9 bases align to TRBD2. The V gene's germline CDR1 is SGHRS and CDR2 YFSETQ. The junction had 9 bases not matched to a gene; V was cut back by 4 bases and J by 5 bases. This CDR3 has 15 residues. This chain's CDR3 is CASSALAGAGETQYF. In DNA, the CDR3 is TGCGCCAGCAGCGCCTTAGCGGGAGCGGGGGAGACCCAGTACTTC.

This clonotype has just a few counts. CDR3 amino acids: CASSLVGSLNEQFF. CDR3 bases: TGCGCCAGCAGCTTGGTGGGTTCCCTCAATGAGCAGTTCTTC. The chain employs TRBV5-1 and TRBJ2-1, with D unresolved. Per the germline V gene, CDR1 is SGHRS and CDR2 is YFSETQ. The V gene lost 0 bases and the J gene lost 6 bases, with 10 bases spanning the gap. This CDR3 is built from 14 residues.

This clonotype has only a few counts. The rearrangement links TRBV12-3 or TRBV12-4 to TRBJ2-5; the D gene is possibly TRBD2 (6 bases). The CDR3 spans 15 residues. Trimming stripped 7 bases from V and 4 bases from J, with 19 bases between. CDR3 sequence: CASIPYPGSRETQYF. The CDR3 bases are TGTGCCAGCATCCCTTACCCCGGGAGTAGAGAGACCCAGTACTTC.

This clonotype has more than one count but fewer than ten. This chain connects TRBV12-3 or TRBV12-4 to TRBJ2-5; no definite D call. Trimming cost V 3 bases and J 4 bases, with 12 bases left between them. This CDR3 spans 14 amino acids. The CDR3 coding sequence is TGTGCCAGCAGTTTCCCCACCTCAAGAGAGACCCAGTACTTC. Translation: CASSFPTSRETQYF.

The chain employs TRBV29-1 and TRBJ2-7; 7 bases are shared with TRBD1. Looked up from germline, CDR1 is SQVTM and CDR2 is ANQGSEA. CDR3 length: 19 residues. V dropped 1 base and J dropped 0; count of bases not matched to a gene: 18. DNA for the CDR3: TGCAGCGTTGAAGGCTTCCAGCCGAGACAGGGTGGGGGCTCCTACGAGCAGTACTTC. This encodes CSVEGFQPRQGGGSYEQYF.

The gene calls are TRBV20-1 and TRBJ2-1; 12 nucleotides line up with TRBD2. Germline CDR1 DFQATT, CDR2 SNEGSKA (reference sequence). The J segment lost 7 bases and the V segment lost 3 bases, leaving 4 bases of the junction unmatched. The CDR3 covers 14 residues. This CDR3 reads CSARTTSGSNEQFF. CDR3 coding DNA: TGCAGTGCTAGGACGACTAGCGGGAGTAATGAGCAGTTCTTC.